Each of the 4 T cell receptor beta chains below was sequenced from the same sample in a study of blood T cells in healthy people across ages. Through a sample-barcoded 5' primer and a J-beta primer mix, a second PCR was run for 7 to 11 cycles. TCRdb used MiXCR to reprocess the 5' RACE reads, holding one entry per CDR3 protein. The sample contains roughly 800,000 distinct CDR3 sequences, about 62% of which appear only once. The sequenced material came from blood. The source is a man aged 30 to 45 in good health.

The count of this clonotype is one. The chain recombines TRBV7-2 with TRBJ2-4; D is perhaps TRBD2 (6 bases). CDR3 length: 13 residues. Per the germline V gene, CDR1 is SGHTA and CDR2 is FQGNSA. Trimming shortened V by 6 bases and J by 9 bases, and 15 bases separated the two germline ends. Written as DNA, the CDR3 is TGTGCCAGCAGTGCCGCGGGACCCTTCATTCAGTACTTC. It encodes CASSAAGPFIQYF.

The J gene is TRBJ1-5, the V gene TRBV7-2; D uncertain. Trimming removed 4 bases from V and 4 bases from J, with 11 bases in between. Germline loops: CDR1 SGHTA, CDR2 FQGNSA. The CDR3 is 14 amino acids. Written as DNA, the CDR3 is TGTGCCAGCAGCTCCGAGGGTGGTAATCAGCCCCAGCATTTT. Protein sequence: CASSSEGGNQPQHF.

J is TRBJ2-7 and V is TRBV28; D possibly matches TRBD1 or TRBD2 (5 bases each). The germline V gene has CDR1 MDHEN and CDR2 SYDVKM. V was pared by 6 bases and J by 2 bases, with 11 bases between. The CDR3 is made up of 13 amino acids. CDR3 region: CASSRWGTYEQYF. CDR3 DNA sequence: TGTGCCAGCAGCCGGTGGGGGACCTACGAGCAGTACTTC. The full variable domain, rest sourced from reference TRBV28 and TRBJ2-7, is DVKVTQSSRYLVKRTGEKVFLECVQDMDHENMFWYRQDPGLGLRLIYFSYDVKMKEKGDIPEGYSVSREKKERFSLILESASTNQTSMYLCASSRWGTYEQYFGPGTRLTVT.

The rearrangement links TRBV3-1 to TRBJ2-2; D not resolved. V shed 0 bases and J shed 7 bases, with 9 bases lying between them. This CDR3 spans 14 amino acids. Germline V gives CDR1 LGHDT, CDR2 YNNKEL (reference sequence). The CDR3 DNA follows: TGTGCCAGCAGCCAAGATCTTATCCGCGGGGAGCTGTTTTTT. Translation gives CASSQDLIRGELFF.